These 31 T cell receptor beta chains were all obtained from the same sample, sequenced in a study of regulatory T cells in long-lasting Graves disease (dated by TCRdb to about 2021). The method was multiplex PCR. The instrument given in TCRdb is Illumina HiSeq 4000. CDR3 regions were amplified by Arm-PCR with iRepertoire HTBI primers to construct TCR beta libraries. TCRdb trimmed the raw reads at Q25, called clones with MiXCR and kept productive beta chains. When rows share a CDR3 protein, they turn into one entry using the most common DNA and genes. For this sample the table gives a few hundred thousand distinct CDR3 sequences, of which over 15% were detected only once. Of the sample, approximately 30% falls within the top ten clones. What the time point label conveys for this sample: newly diagnosed GD, antithyroid drugs for less than 3 months. RNA was extracted from PBMCs in TRIzol for both TCR sequencing and RNA sequencing.

The sample was also reused in another study, on T cells in Graves' hyperthyroidism and ophthalmopathy.

Sample: peripheral blood mononuclear cells (PBMCs), taken at new diagnosis, from a patient treated with antithyroid drugs. The source is a man in his forties with Graves disease. Donor details come from another sample of the same person, matched by shared clones.

This clonotype was counted at least ten times. This chain joins TRBV3-1 and TRBJ2-1; no clear D gene. CDR1 and CDR2 (germline): LGHDT, YNNKEL (reference sequence). Deletions cut 1 base from V and 7 bases from J, with 5 bases between. The CDR3 length is 12 residues. The CDR3 region is CASSQVGNEQFF. The CDR3 DNA reads TGTGCCAGCAGCCAAGTAGGAAATGAGCAGTTCTTC.

This clonotype was recorded only once. This chain links TRBV11-3 with TRBJ2-3; 15 positions match TRBD2. This CDR3 comprises 17 residues. Germline V gives CDR1 SGHNT, CDR2 YENEEA. The V gene end was trimmed by 5 bases and the J gene end by 4 bases; junction bases not matched to a gene: 7. The CDR3 sequence is CASSPGLAGGAADTQYF. The CDR3 bases are TGTGCCAGCAGCCCCGGACTAGCGGGAGGGGCAGCAGATACGCAGTATTTT.

This clonotype was found many times. This chain links TRBV30 with TRBJ2-3; D unclear. The CDR3 covers 12 residues. V was cut by 0 bases and J by 5 bases, with 6 bases left in between. Per germline, CDR1 GTSNPN and CDR2 SVGIG (reference sequence). The CDR3 loop is CAWSVLVDTQYF. CDR3 bases: TGTGCCTGGAGTGTACTTGTAGATACGCAGTATTTT.

There are many counts of this clonotype. The genes are TRBV27 and TRBJ2-7; D may be TRBD1 (5 bases). The CDR3 consists of 12 residues. The germline CDR1 and CDR2 sequences are MNHEY and SMNVEV (reference sequence). V was cut by 6 bases and J by 0 bases, with 6 bases left in between. CDR3 region: CASSDSSYEQYF. The CDR3 DNA sequence: TGTGCCAGCAGCGACAGCTCCTACGAGCAGTACTTC.

The sample holds many counts of this clonotype. The chain links TRBV28 to TRBJ2-4; D is unclear. Trimming cost V 4 bases and J 1 base, with 11 bases left between them. The CDR3 is 15 amino acids. Germline-derived CDR1 and CDR2 are MDHEN and SYDVKM. CDR3 nucleotides: TGTGCCAGCAGTTCCCCCCAATTGGCCAAAAACATTCAGTACTTC. It encodes CASSSPQLAKNIQYF.

The chain has TRBV10-3 and TRBJ1-2; D gene ambiguous. In germline, CDR1 is ENHRY, CDR2 SYGVKD. Trimming pared 3 bases from V and 8 bases from J, leaving 7 bases between. The CDR3 covers 11 residues. CDR3 DNA sequence: TGTGCCATCAGTGAAGTACGGGGCTACACCTTC. Translating gives CAISEVRGYTF.

This rearrangement joins TRBV15 to TRBJ2-3; no definite D call. Trimming took 6 bases from V and 1 from J, leaving 11 bases between them. Germline CDR1 LNHNV, CDR2 YYDKDF (reference sequence). This CDR3 has 14 amino acids. DNA for the CDR3: TGTGCCACCAGTTCACTATTCGGCACAGATACGCAGTATTTT. Translating gives CATSSLFGTDTQYF. Using reference TRBV15 and TRBJ2-3 for the parts outside the CDR3, the full variable domain is DAMVIQNPRYQVTQFGKPVTLSCSQTLNHNVMYWYQQKSSQAPKLLFHYYDKDFNNEADTPDNFQSRRPNTSFCFLDIRSPGLGDTAMYLCATSSLFGTDTQYFGPGTRLTVL.

This clonotype showed up many times. This sequence joins TRBV4-2 and TRBJ1-5; D uncertain. The V gene lost 0 bases and the J gene lost 4 bases, with 13 bases spanning the gap. CDR1 and CDR2 from the germline V gene are LGHNA and YNFKEQ. This CDR3 region has 16 residues. The CDR3 region has the DNA TGTGCCAGCAGCCAAGAATTCGGCGGATCAAATCAGCCCCAGCATTTT. Residues: CASSQEFGGSNQPQHF.

Ten or more counts support this clonotype. V is TRBV6-2 or TRBV6-3 and J is TRBJ2-7, with a weak D call TRBD2 (5 bases). Germline CDR1 reads MNHEY; CDR2 reads SVGEGT. The ends were cut back, 2 bases at V and 6 bases at J, with 23 bases in the middle. This CDR3 spans 17 amino acids. CDR3 in amino acids: CASSYPSEYLMGSEQYF. The CDR3 DNA sequence: TGTGCCAGCAGTTACCCAAGCGAATATCTTATGGGGAGCGAGCAGTACTTC.

V is TRBV14 and J is TRBJ2-3; D unresolved. Germline V gene sequence: CDR1 SGHDN, CDR2 FVKESK. Trimming stripped 4 bases from V and 2 bases from J, with 10 bases between. This CDR3 is built from 14 residues. CDR3 in amino acids: CASSLGWDTDTQYF. DNA of the CDR3: TGTGCCAGCAGCCTAGGATGGGACACAGATACGCAGTATTTT.

This clonotype was counted a few times. The V and J genes are TRBV7-2 and TRBJ1-5; unclear D gene. The CDR3 is 13 residues long. Trimming removed 0 bases from V and 6 bases from J, with 6 bases in between. CDR1 and CDR2 (germline): SGHTA, FQGNSA. The CDR3 sequence is CASSLASVQPQHF. Here the CDR3 DNA reads TGTGCCAGCAGCTTAGCGTCCGTTCAGCCCCAGCATTTT.

The rearrangement links TRBV3-1 to TRBJ1-2; D is unclear. Germline loops: CDR1 LGHDT, CDR2 YNNKEL (reference sequence). This CDR3 has 15 residues. Trimming shortened V by 3 bases and J by 3 bases, and 14 bases separated the two germline ends. CDR3: CASSQRLREDYGYTF. The CDR3 bases are TGTGCCAGCAGCCAGAGACTGAGAGAGGACTATGGCTACACCTTC.

This clonotype was recorded many times. The chain has TRBV2 and TRBJ2-1; D is unclear. The CDR3 has 14 residues. Germline V gene data show CDR1 as SNHLY and CDR2 as FYNNEI. Trimming took off 4 bases at V and 3 bases at J, with 10 bases between the two ends. The CDR3 DNA reads TGTGCCAGCAGTGGAAGGGCGGACTACAATGAGCAGTTCTTC. Residues: CASSGRADYNEQFF.

On this clonotype: Because the CDR3 is missing its conserved closing phenylalanine or tryptophan, this is likely a read error. V usage is TRBV29-1 and J usage is TRBJ2-1; no clear D gene. CDR1 SQVTM and CDR2 ANQGSEA come from the germline V gene. V was pared by 7 bases and J by 4 bases, with 14 bases between. The CDR3 sequence is 13 residues long. The CDR3 region has the DNA TGCAGCGCCGTGGCGGTAGTATACAATGAGCAGTTCTCC. Translating gives CSAVAVVYNEQFS.

This clonotype was observed many times. The CDR3 sequence: CSAPNWNTDTQYF. For the CDR3, the DNA is TGCAGTGCCCCGAACTGGAACACAGATACGCAGTATTTT. This chain uses TRBV20-1 with TRBJ2-3; D gene uncertain. Trimming pared 6 bases from V and 2 bases from J, leaving 12 bases between. The V gene's germline CDR1 is DFQATT and CDR2 SNEGSKA (reference sequence). This CDR3 region has 13 residues.

This clonotype was found many times. J is TRBJ1-5 and V is TRBV2; TRBD1 might be the D (5 bases). The germline V and J ends were trimmed by 7 bases and 4 bases, with 11 bases remaining between them. Germline CDR1 and CDR2: SNHLY and FYNNEI. CDR3 length equals 13 residues. In DNA, the CDR3 is TGTGCCAGCACTGACAGCTGGAATCAGCCCCAGCATTTT. This sequence encodes CASTDSWNQPQHF.

This clonotype was observed at least ten times. The CDR3 loop reads CASRGQGAYEQYF. CDR3 coding DNA: TGTGCCAGCAGGGGACAGGGGGCCTACGAGCAGTACTTC. The rearrangement joins TRBV28 to TRBJ2-7; 11 nucleotides match TRBD1. From germline, CDR1 is MDHEN and CDR2 SYDVKM. This CDR3 is built from 13 residues. V dropped 6 bases and J dropped 2; count of bases not matched to a gene: 0.

Comments on this clonotype: A read error may explain this, as a much larger clone is one base away. This chain joins TRBV6-2 or TRBV6-3 and TRBJ1-2; 9 bases match TRBD1. Germline V gene data show CDR1 as MNHEY and CDR2 as SVGEGT. This CDR3 has 15 amino acids. The chain's CDR3 is CASSYSGQGNYGCTF. DNA of the CDR3: TGTGCCAGCAGTTACTCGGGACAGGGAAACTATGGCTGCACCTTC.

V and J are TRBV18 and TRBJ2-2; D is unclear. Germline CDR1 reads KGHSH; CDR2 reads LQKENI. V gave up 5 bases and J gave up 4 bases, with 8 bases separating them. This CDR3 has 13 residues. The CDR3 spells CASSESITGELFF. CDR3 sequence (DNA): TGTGCCAGCTCAGAAAGTATCACCGGGGAGCTGTTTTTT.

The chain combines TRBV3-1 with TRBJ2-1; 13 bases align to TRBD2. This CDR3 is 17 amino acids long. CDR1 LGHDT and CDR2 YNNKEL come from the germline V gene (reference sequence). Germline trimming cut 4 bases from V and 8 bases from J; bases unmatched to any gene: 11. The CDR3 loop is CASSRLKLAGGPDEQFF. CDR3 sequence (DNA): TGTGCCAGCAGCCGCCTCAAACTAGCGGGGGGGCCCGATGAGCAGTTCTTC.

This clonotype was counted ten times or more. The CDR3 sequence is CASSLTGTGGGEQYF. The CDR3 nucleotides read TGTGCCAGCTCACTAACCGGGACAGGGGGCGGCGAGCAGTACTTC. V is TRBV18 and J is TRBJ2-7; 12 nucleotides line up with TRBD1. The junction had 7 bases not matched to a gene; V was cut back by 4 bases and J by 6 bases. Germline CDR1 and CDR2: KGHSH and LQKENI. There are 15 residues in the CDR3.

Worth noting for this clonotype: A much larger clonotype is one base distant, so this may be a read error. The chain has TRBV6-1 and TRBJ1-5, with a possible D match to TRBD1 (5 bases). Per germline, CDR1 MNHNS and CDR2 SASEGT. This CDR3 spans 14 amino acids. Trimming took 6 bases from V and 10 from J, leaving 19 bases between them. The chain's CDR3 is CASSPCAGTPPQHF. The CDR3 DNA reads TGTGCCAGCAGCCCGTGTGCAGGGACGCCTCCCCAGCATTTT.

This clonotype was seen at least ten times. V gene TRBV12-3 or TRBV12-4 combines with J gene TRBJ1-6; D is undetermined. V lost 2 bases to trimming and J lost 8 bases, with 13 bases between them. This CDR3 spans 15 amino acids. CDR3 protein: CASSLLKGLDSPLHF. CDR3 nucleotides: TGTGCCAGCAGTTTACTCAAAGGGTTGGATTCACCCCTCCACTTT.

This clonotype was seen at least ten times. The V and J genes are TRBV2 and TRBJ2-3, with D perhaps matching TRBD1 (6 bases). V was trimmed by 4 bases and J by 5 bases, leaving 16 bases between them. CDR1 and CDR2 from the germline V gene are SNHLY and FYNNEI. The CDR3 sequence is 15 residues long. For the CDR3, the DNA is TGTGCCAGCAGTGTTTTGGGCCAGGGGATAGATACGCAGTATTTT. It is translated as CASSVLGQGIDTQYF.

This clonotype has ten or more counts. The chain joins TRBV6-2 or TRBV6-3 to TRBJ1-2; D possibly corresponds to TRBD1 (5 bases). Looked up from germline, CDR1 is MNHEY and CDR2 is SVGEGT. CDR3 length: 13 amino acids. V shed 5 bases and J shed 4 bases, with 11 bases lying between them. This chain's CDR3 is CASSHRQRYGYTF. The CDR3 DNA follows: TGTGCCAGCAGTCACAGGCAGCGCTATGGCTACACCTTC.

Only a few counts were recorded for this clonotype. V and J are TRBV4-2 and TRBJ2-5, with TRBD2 identical over 8 bases. CDR1 is LGHNA, CDR2 YNFKEQ, per germline. The CDR3 covers 15 residues. The trim removed 6 bases at V and 5 bases at J, leaving 11 bases unmatched. In DNA, the CDR3 is TGTGCCAGCAGTATGACAGGCGGGGGGTTTGAGACCCAGTACTTC. Translation: CASSMTGGGFETQYF.

J is TRBJ2-6 and V is TRBV12-5; possible D gene TRBD1, 6 bases. The V gene's germline CDR1 is LGHNT and CDR2 FRNRAP. Between the trimmed V and J ends, which lost 7 bases and 0 bases, there was a span of 19 bases. The CDR3 runs to 18 residues. The CDR3 coding sequence is TGTGCTAGTGACTCTCCCGATGACAGGCCCTCTGGGGCCAACGTCCTGACTTTC. Translation: CASDSPDDRPSGANVLTF.

This clonotype was detected ten times or more. The CDR3 spells CASIRSPQGTNEKLFF. The CDR3 nucleotides are TGTGCCAGCATCCGGTCCCCGCAGGGAACTAATGAAAAACTGTTTTTT. The chain has TRBV2 and TRBJ1-4, with D possibly TRBD1 on 5 matching bases. The V and J ends lost 7 bases and 1 base respectively, with 16 bases between them. The CDR3 consists of 16 residues. Germline CDR1 and CDR2: SNHLY and FYNNEI.

This clonotype was seen repeatedly, ten times or more. The J gene is TRBJ2-1, the V gene TRBV2; D unresolved. Trimming stripped 5 bases from V and 6 bases from J, with 17 bases between. There are 15 residues in the CDR3. The germline gives CDR1 SNHLY, CDR2 FYNNEI. The CDR3 reads CASSSVLGGVNEQFF. DNA for the CDR3: TGTGCCAGCAGTAGTGTTTTAGGTGGGGTCAATGAGCAGTTCTTC.

This clonotype has ten or more counts. This CDR3 reads CASSLTGNIQYF. The CDR3 DNA reads as TGCGCCAGCAGCCTGACCGGGAACATTCAGTACTTC. The gene calls are TRBV5-1 and TRBJ2-4; D is undetermined. The V end was cut by 4 bases, the J end by 7 bases, with 9 bases between. This CDR3 has 12 amino acids. Germline V gene data show CDR1 as SGHRS and CDR2 as YFSETQ.

This clonotype was found many times. The V call is TRBV7-9, the J call TRBJ1-5; weak D call: TRBD1 (6 bases). CDR1 is SEHNR, CDR2 FQNEAQ, per germline (reference sequence). V was pared by 5 bases and J by 7 bases, with 15 bases between. This CDR3 has 14 amino acids. CDR3 residues: CASSPAQGSQPQHF. Written as DNA, the CDR3 is TGTGCCAGCAGCCCGGCGCAGGGGAGCCAGCCCCAGCATTTT. Complete variable domain (other parts from reference TRBV7-9 and TRBJ1-5): DTGVSQNPRHKITKRGQNVTFRCDPISEHNRLYWYRQTLGQGPEFLTYFQNEAQLEKSRLLSDRFSAERPKGSFSTLEIQRTEQGDSAMYLCASSPAQGSQPQHFGDGTRLSIL.